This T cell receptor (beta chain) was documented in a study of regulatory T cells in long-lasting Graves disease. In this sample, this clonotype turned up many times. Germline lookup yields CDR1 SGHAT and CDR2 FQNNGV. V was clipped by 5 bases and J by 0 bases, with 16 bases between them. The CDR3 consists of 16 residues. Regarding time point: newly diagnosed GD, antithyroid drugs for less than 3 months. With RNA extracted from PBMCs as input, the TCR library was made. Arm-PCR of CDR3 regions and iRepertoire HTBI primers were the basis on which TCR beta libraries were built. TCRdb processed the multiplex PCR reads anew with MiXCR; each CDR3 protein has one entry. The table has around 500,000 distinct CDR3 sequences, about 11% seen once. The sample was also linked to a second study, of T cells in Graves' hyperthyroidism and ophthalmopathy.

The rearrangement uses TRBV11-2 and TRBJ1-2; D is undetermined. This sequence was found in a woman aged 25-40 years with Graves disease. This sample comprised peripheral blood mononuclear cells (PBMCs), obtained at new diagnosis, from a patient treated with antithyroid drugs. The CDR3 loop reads CASSLRTVPANYGYTF. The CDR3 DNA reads TGTGCCAGCAGCCTAAGGACGGTCCCCGCTAACTATGGCTACACCTTC. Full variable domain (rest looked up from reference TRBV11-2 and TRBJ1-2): EAGVAQSPRYKIIEKRQSVAFWCNPISGHATLYWYQQILGQGPKLLIQFQNNGVVDDSQLPKDRFSAERLKGVDSTLKIQPAKLEDSAVYLCASSLRTVPANYGYTFGSGTRLTVV.